The 31 T cell receptor beta chains below were found in one sample sequenced in a study of blood T cell repertoires in COVID-19. Produced via immunoSEQ multiplex PCR; TCRdb's table is partial and in-frame only. This sample carries around 80,000 clones, about 82% of them seen once, and the ten largest clones take about 14%. The sample comprised peripheral blood. These TCRs come from an elderly woman with acute or convalescent COVID-19.

This clone was detected once. Here the CDR3 reads CASSLYGGANTGELFF. The CDR3 region has the DNA TGTGCCAGCAGCTTATACGGGGGGGCCAACACCGGGGAGCTGTTTTTT. The chain links TRBV7-6 to TRBJ2-2, with 8 bases matching TRBD2. CDR3 length equals 16 residues. Germline V gene sequence: CDR1 SGHVS, CDR2 FNYEAQ. J lost 2 bases, V lost 2 bases, and 4 bases had no gene match.

This chain uses TRBV9 with TRBJ1-2; 10 bases map to TRBD1. CDR3 length equals 13 residues. Germline CDR1 reads SGDLS; CDR2 reads YYNGEE. Trimming removed 4 bases from V and 7 bases from J; junction bases left unmatched: 4. In DNA, the CDR3 is TGTGCCAGCAGCCCAAGGACAGGGGGTGGCTACACCTTC. This gives the protein CASSPRTGGGYTF.

V usage is TRBV3-1 (or the pseudogene TRBV3-2) and J usage is TRBJ1-1; D is unclear. V lost 5 bases and J 4 bases, leaving 11 bases between the germline ends. The CDR3 is 13 amino acids. The germline CDR1 and CDR2 sequences are LGHDT and YNNKEL (reference sequence). The CDR3 reads CASSSGFGTEAFF. CDR3 bases: TGTGCCAGCAGCTCCGGGTTTGGCACTGAAGCTTTCTTT.

DNA for the CDR3: TGTGCTAGTGGTTTCGCAGAGGGAGGCCGGGATGAGCAGTTCTTC. Protein product: CASGFAEGGRDEQFF. The chain joins TRBV12-5 to TRBJ2-1, with TRBD2 as a possible D gene (6 bases). This CDR3 is 15 amino acids long. V was shortened by 3 bases and J by 8 bases, with 17 bases between the two germline ends. Looked up from germline, CDR1 is LGHNT and CDR2 is FRNRAP.

V is TRBV5-1 and J is TRBJ1-1, with D unresolved. There are 14 residues in the CDR3. Trimming took off 6 bases at V and 1 base at J, with 13 bases between the two ends. CDR1 and CDR2 from the germline V gene are SGHRS and YFSETQ. In nucleotides, the CDR3 is TGCGCCAGCACCCTGGATGCAGGGAACACTGAAGCTTTCTTT. This encodes CASTLDAGNTEAFF.

The chain is built from TRBV6-6 and TRBJ2-1; TRBD2 is a possible D gene (5 bases). The CDR3 totals 12 residues. From germline, CDR1 is MNHNY and CDR2 SVGAGI (reference sequence). Trimming removed 6 bases from V and 6 bases from J, with 9 bases in between. The CDR3 region is CASSSEGNEQFF. The CDR3 nucleotides read TGTGCCAGCAGCTCCGAGGGCAATGAGCAGTTCTTC.

The chain joins TRBV2 to TRBJ1-6; D is unclear. The CDR3 is 16 amino acids. Germline V gene sequence: CDR1 SNHLY, CDR2 FYNNEI. Trimming stripped 3 bases from V and 9 bases from J, with 18 bases between. CDR3 in DNA: TGTGCCAGCAGTGAGGGCAGTTTGAGTCTGGGTTCACCCCTCCACTTT. Its translation: CASSEGSLSLGSPLHF.

This clone was counted a few times. The chain combines TRBV11-1 with TRBJ2-7; 7 bases are shared with TRBD2. The CDR3 totals 13 residues. Germline values: CDR1 SGHAT, CDR2 FQDESV (reference sequence). The V segment lost 5 bases and the J segment 4 bases; nucleotides outside the gene matches: 5. DNA for the CDR3: TGTGCCAGCAGCCCGGGTAGCGGGTACGAGCAGTACTTC. It encodes CASSPGSGYEQYF.

The rearrangement joins TRBV3-1 (or the pseudogene TRBV3-2) to TRBJ1-1; possible D gene TRBD1, 6 bases. CDR3 length equals 15 residues. The germline V and J ends were trimmed by 4 bases and 5 bases, with 17 bases remaining between them. CDR1 and CDR2 from the germline V gene are LGHDT and YNNKEL (reference sequence). CDR3 loop: CASSRQGFWGTEAFF. CDR3 nucleotide sequence: TGTGCCAGCAGCCGCCAGGGGTTTTGGGGGACTGAAGCTTTCTTT.

The chain joins TRBV9 to TRBJ2-5; 7 nucleotides line up with TRBD2. The germline CDR1 and CDR2 sequences are SGDLS and YYNGEE. This CDR3 has 16 residues. V dropped 0 bases and J dropped 2; count of bases not matched to a gene: 7. CDR3 sequence reads: CASSVGSGATQETQYF. DNA for the CDR3: TGTGCCAGCAGCGTAGGGAGCGGGGCCACACAAGAGACCCAGTACTTC.

This clone was counted a few times. The chain couples TRBV11-2 to TRBJ2-2; TRBD1 matches at 8 bases. CDR3 length: 16 residues. The germline CDR1 and CDR2 sequences are SGHAT and FQNNGV. V shed 1 base, J shed 4 bases, and the junction held 5 bases outside the gene matches. The CDR3 sequence is CASSLVVQGGTGELFF. CDR3 sequence (DNA): TGTGCCAGCAGCTTAGTGGTACAGGGGGGCACCGGGGAGCTGTTTTTT.

About this clone: At one boundary the junction diverges from the germline segment, which might be a read error. The chain is built from TRBV7-7 and TRBJ2-2; D possibly corresponds to TRBD2 (6 bases). The CDR3 extends over 15 amino acids. Germline assignment: CDR1 SSHAT and CDR2 FNYEAQ (reference sequence). DNA for the CDR3: TGTGCTAGCAGCCGCGCTGGGACTGCGACCGGGGAGCTGTTTTTT. It is translated as CASSRAGTATGELFF.

The chain has TRBV27 and TRBJ2-5, with 13 bases fitting TRBD2. Germline assignment: CDR1 MNHEY and CDR2 SMNVEV (reference sequence). V dropped 4 bases and J dropped 5; count of bases not matched to a gene: 13. This CDR3 comprises 18 residues. CDR3 coding DNA: TGTGCCAGCAGTTCTCCGGGACTAGCGGGGACCCAGAGGGAGACCCAGTACTTC. This sequence encodes CASSSPGLAGTQRETQYF.

In this sample, this clone turned up once. The chain links TRBV5-6 to TRBJ1-2, with TRBD1 identical over 9 bases. The CDR3 consists of 16 residues. Germline V lookup: CDR1 SGHDT, CDR2 YYEEEE. V shed 5 bases, J shed 1 base, and the junction held 9 bases outside the gene matches. This CDR3 reads CASSSPGDRVNYGYTF. CDR3 sequence (DNA): TGTGCCAGCAGTTCGCCGGGGGACAGGGTTAACTATGGCTACACCTTC.

The gene calls are TRBV19 and TRBJ2-1, with 11 bases aligning to TRBD1. Germline CDR1 and CDR2: LNHDA and SQIVND (reference sequence). J gave up 9 bases and V 5 bases, and 12 bases lay outside the gene matches. This CDR3 region has 16 residues. CDR3 sequence: CASSLPPGQGVGEQFF. DNA for the CDR3: TGTGCCAGTAGTCTACCCCCGGGACAGGGGGTGGGTGAGCAGTTCTTC.

This chain connects TRBV11-3 to TRBJ2-3, with D possibly being TRBD1 (6 bases). The CDR3 length is 15 residues. V shed 5 bases and J shed 1 base, with 13 bases lying between them. Looked up from germline, CDR1 is SGHNT and CDR2 is YENEEA. As DNA, the CDR3 is TGTGCCAGCAGCCCAAGCCGACAGGGCACAGATACGCAGTATTTT. Translating gives CASSPSRQGTDTQYF.

The chain has TRBV6-6 and TRBJ1-5; no reliable D call. V lost 2 bases and J 4 bases, leaving 12 bases between the germline ends. The germline V gene has CDR1 MNHNY and CDR2 SVGAGI (reference sequence). The CDR3 totals 15 residues. The CDR3 sequence is CASSYGSGVNQPQHF. CDR3 nucleotide sequence: TGTGCCAGCAGTTACGGATCCGGGGTTAATCAGCCCCAGCATTTT.

This clone was detected only once. The V and J genes are TRBV9 and TRBJ2-1, with TRBD2 matching 10 bases. This CDR3 has 16 amino acids. Per germline, CDR1 SGDLS and CDR2 YYNGEE. The V and J ends lost 3 bases and 2 bases, in that order; junction bases with no gene match: 5. The CDR3 region has the DNA TGTGCCAGCAGCGCCGCTAGCGGGGGTACCTACAATGAGCAGTTCTTC. This gives the protein CASSAASGGTYNEQFF. The full variable domain, completed using reference TRBV9 and TRBJ2-1, is DSGVTQTPKHLITATGQRVTLRCSPRSGDLSVYWYQQSLDQGLQFLIQYYNGEERAKGNILERFSAQQFPDLHSELNLSSLELGDSALYFCASSAASGGTYNEQFFGPGTRLTVL.

This clone showed up just once. V gene TRBV5-4 combines with J gene TRBJ1-1; D not resolved. The germline V and J ends were trimmed by 4 bases and 0 bases, with 10 bases remaining between them. The CDR3 covers 14 residues. Germline values: CDR1 SGHNT, CDR2 YYREEE (reference sequence). In DNA, the CDR3 is TGTGCCAGCAGCCCCGACATGGTGAACACTGAAGCTTTCTTT. This translates into CASSPDMVNTEAFF.

The chain recombines TRBV21-1 with TRBJ2-3; the table assigns TRBD2, which was not confirmed against the DNA. TRBV21-1 is noted as a pseudogene. The CDR3 extends over 15 amino acids. The CDR3 DNA reads as TGTGCCAGCAGCAAGACGGGGGATCTCACAGATACGCAGTATTTT. It codes for CASSKTGDLTDTQYF.

This clone was counted only a few times. This chain joins TRBV4-3 and TRBJ2-2; TRBD2 matches at 8 bases. The V gene's germline CDR1 is LGHNA and CDR2 YSLEER. After removal of 0 bases from V and 4 bases from J, the junction contained 4 bases not matched to a gene. The length of the CDR3 is 16 residues. The CDR3 region is CASSQESGGSTGELFF. The CDR3 DNA sequence: TGCGCCAGCAGCCAAGAAAGCGGGGGTAGCACCGGGGAGCTGTTTTTT.

V and J are TRBV12-3 or TRBV12-4 and TRBJ2-7; D uncertain. The CDR3 extends over 13 amino acids. Trimming took off 10 bases at V and 0 bases at J, with 13 bases between the two ends. In DNA, the CDR3 is TGTGCCACCCGACGGGTAGGCTCCTACGAGCAGTACTTC. Protein product: CATRRVGSYEQYF.

V usage is TRBV28 and J usage is TRBJ1-5; the D gene is possibly TRBD1 (5 bases). The CDR3 length is 17 residues. With 2 bases removed from V and 0 bases from J, the gap between germline ends came to 14 bases. The germline gives CDR1 MDHEN, CDR2 SYDVKM. DNA for the CDR3: TGTGCCAGCAGTTTACCTCGACAGACAGATAGCAATCAGCCCCAGCATTTT. Translation gives CASSLPRQTDSNQPQHF. Filled out from reference TRBV28 and TRBJ1-5, the complete variable domain reads DVKVTQSSRYLVKRTGEKVFLECVQDMDHENMFWYRQDPGLGLRLIYFSYDVKMKEKGDIPEGYSVSREKKERFSLILESASTNQTSMYLCASSLPRQTDSNQPQHFGDGTRLSIL.

With respect to this clone: The same CDR3 arises from other DNA sequences in this sample as well. V is TRBV7-9 and J is TRBJ1-1; possible D gene TRBD1, 5 bases. V was cut by 4 bases and J by 4 bases, with 13 bases left in between. From germline, CDR1 is SEHNR and CDR2 FQNEAQ (reference sequence). The CDR3 extends over 14 amino acids. CDR3 sequence: CASSSQGGSTEAFF. Written as DNA, the CDR3 is TGTGCCAGCAGCTCGCAGGGAGGGAGCACTGAAGCTTTCTTT.

The gene calls are TRBV24-1 and TRBJ2-1; perhaps TRBD2 as D (5 bases). The CDR3 has 16 amino acids. Trimming took 4 bases from V and 0 from J, leaving 12 bases between them. The germline gives CDR1 KGHDR, CDR2 SFDVKD. Written as DNA, the CDR3 is TGTGCCACCAGTGACCGGACTGCGAGCTCCTACAATGAGCAGTTCTTC. It codes for CATSDRTASSYNEQFF.

The chain carries TRBV6-5 and TRBJ1-3; D is unclear. Germline values: CDR1 MNHEY, CDR2 SVGAGI. CDR3 length equals 16 residues. Trimming left V 0 bases short and J 4 bases short, with 13 bases between. The CDR3 region has the DNA TGTGCCAGCAGTTACTCGCGGGCAGGCGGGGGAAACACCATATATTTT. Amino acid sequence: CASSYSRAGGGNTIYF.

This chain links TRBV6-5 with TRBJ1-2; a weak D match, TRBD1 (5 bases). The CDR3 contains 15 residues. With 6 bases removed from V and 0 bases from J, the gap between germline ends came to 14 bases. Germline V gene data show CDR1 as MNHEY and CDR2 as SVGAGI. The CDR3 DNA follows: TGTGCCAGCAGAGAGCAGGGAAGACCTAACTATGGCTACACCTTC. This codes for CASREQGRPNYGYTF.

The chain carries TRBV28 and TRBJ2-5; no clear D gene. V gave up 6 bases and J gave up 1 base, with 15 bases separating them. This CDR3 is built from 15 residues. Germline-derived CDR1 and CDR2 are MDHEN and SYDVKM. CDR3 sequence: CASSFPLNSQETQYF. The DNA for the CDR3 is TGTGCCAGCAGCTTCCCCTTGAATAGCCAAGAGACCCAGTACTTC.

This rearrangement joins TRBV7-8 to TRBJ2-7; D might be TRBD1 (6 bases). Deletions cut 6 bases from V and 2 bases from J, with 14 bases between. The CDR3 is 14 residues long. Germline loops: CDR1 SGHVS, CDR2 FQNEAQ. DNA of the CDR3: TGTGCCAGCAGTCCGACAGGTCAAACCTACGAGCAGTACTTC. Protein product: CASSPTGQTYEQYF.

The V and J genes are TRBV6-5 and TRBJ1-4; D gene ambiguous. This CDR3 has 13 residues. V lost 6 bases, J lost 7 bases, and 12 bases lay in between. Germline V gene sequence: CDR1 MNHEY, CDR2 SVGAGI. The CDR3 region has the DNA TGTGCCAGCAGCAAGGAGGCGCGTGAAAAACTGTTTTTT. Its translation is CASSKEAREKLFF.

This clone has a handful of counts. The genes are TRBV6-2 or TRBV6-3 and TRBJ2-7; 7 nucleotides line up with TRBD1. Germline values: CDR1 MNHEY, CDR2 SVGEGT. The CDR3 has 14 amino acids. With V trimmed by 2 bases and J by 3 bases, 4 bases remained unmatched. CDR3 sequence reads: CASSYGDSFYEQYF. The DNA of the CDR3 is TGTGCCAGCAGTTACGGGGACAGCTTCTACGAGCAGTACTTC.